This entry lists 7 T cell receptor beta chains sequenced from one sample in a study of graft-versus-host responses after intestinal transplantation. Their specific antigens are unknown. The method was immunoSEQ multiplex PCR; TCRdb's version includes in-frame clones alone and lacks a portion of them. Of around 50,000 clones listed, less than 85% are singletons. The sample consisted of unstimulated CD4+ T cells sorted from spleen or lymph node cells, taken before transplant. The receptors were gathered from a human donor who was the organ donor for an intestinal transplant.

The chain couples TRBV7-6 to TRBJ2-7; D might be TRBD2 (6 bases). This CDR3 has 14 residues. Looked up from germline, CDR1 is SGHVS and CDR2 is FNYEAQ. The germline V and J ends were trimmed by 5 bases and 1 base, with 12 bases remaining between them. CDR3 in amino acids: CASSLIGGSYEQYF. CDR3 nucleotides: TGTGCCAGCAGCCTAATTGGGGGGTCCTACGAGCAGTACTTC.

This CDR3 reads CASSEFGWGASRPWETQYF. The CDR3 DNA sequence: TGTGCCAGCAGTGAATTCGGGTGGGGGGCAAGCCGGCCATGGGAGACCCAGTACTTC. V gene TRBV2 combines with J gene TRBJ2-5; D assignment may be TRBD1 or TRBD2 (6 bases each). This CDR3 is built from 19 residues. Trimming pared 2 bases from V and 5 bases from J, leaving 27 bases between. Germline V gene sequence: CDR1 SNHLY, CDR2 FYNNEI.

The gene calls are TRBV7-2 and TRBJ1-2; D is possibly TRBD1 (6 bases). Per germline, CDR1 SGHTA and CDR2 FQGNSA. With 5 bases removed from V and 7 bases from J, the gap between germline ends came to 17 bases. The CDR3 runs to 14 residues. This chain's CDR3 is CASSRPNRGGGYTF. Here the CDR3 DNA reads TGTGCCAGCAGCCGACCTAATCGAGGGGGTGGCTACACCTTC.

The chain is built from TRBV19 and TRBJ1-5; 8 nucleotides match TRBD1. The CDR3 totals 17 residues. V dropped 0 bases and J dropped 7; count of bases not matched to a gene: 11. Germline CDR1 LNHDA, CDR2 SQIVND (reference sequence). CDR3 sequence: CASSIEFAGGAGQPQHF. The CDR3 coding sequence is TGTGCCAGTAGTATAGAGTTCGCAGGGGGCGCTGGGCAGCCCCAGCATTTT.

The CDR3 protein is CASSQTLGQYNSPLHF. DNA for the CDR3: TGCGCCAGCAGCCAAACCCTTGGACAGTATAATTCACCCCTCCACTTT. The J gene is TRBJ1-6, the V gene TRBV4-3; tentative D call: TRBD1 (6 bases). With 2 bases removed from V and 4 bases from J, the gap between germline ends came to 12 bases. The CDR3 sequence is 16 residues long. Germline assignment: CDR1 LGHNA and CDR2 YSLEER.

The chain employs TRBV18 and TRBJ2-2; no reliable D call. CDR3 length equals 13 residues. Between the trimmed V and J ends, which lost 2 bases and 5 bases, there was a span of 6 bases. Per germline, CDR1 KGHSH and CDR2 LQKENI. In DNA form, the CDR3 reads TGTGCCAGCTCACCAAAAGGGACCGGGGAGCTGTTTTTT. Translated, it gives CASSPKGTGELFF.

This rearrangement joins TRBV7-2 to TRBJ1-1, with TRBD1 matching over 7 bases. Germline assignment: CDR1 SGHTA and CDR2 FQGNSA. Trimming took 5 bases from V and 0 from J; bases not matched to a gene: 9. The CDR3 length is 16 residues. The CDR3 loop is CASSPRQGRMNTEAFF. The CDR3 bases are TGTGCCAGCAGCCCCCGACAGGGAAGGATGAACACTGAAGCTTTCTTT.